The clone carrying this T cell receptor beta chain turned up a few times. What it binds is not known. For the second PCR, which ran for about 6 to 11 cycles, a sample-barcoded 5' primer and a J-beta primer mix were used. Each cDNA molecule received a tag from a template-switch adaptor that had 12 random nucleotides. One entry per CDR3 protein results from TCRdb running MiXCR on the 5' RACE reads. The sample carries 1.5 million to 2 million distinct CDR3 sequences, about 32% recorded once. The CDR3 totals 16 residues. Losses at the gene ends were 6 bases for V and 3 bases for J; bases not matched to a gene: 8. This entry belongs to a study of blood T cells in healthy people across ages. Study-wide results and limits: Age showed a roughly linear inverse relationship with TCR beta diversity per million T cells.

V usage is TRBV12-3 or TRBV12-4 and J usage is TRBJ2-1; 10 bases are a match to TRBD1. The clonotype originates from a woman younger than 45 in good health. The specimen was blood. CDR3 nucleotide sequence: TGTGCCAGCAGCCCGGGACAGGGGTTGTTCTACAATGAGCAGTTCTTC. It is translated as CASSPGQGLFYNEQFF.